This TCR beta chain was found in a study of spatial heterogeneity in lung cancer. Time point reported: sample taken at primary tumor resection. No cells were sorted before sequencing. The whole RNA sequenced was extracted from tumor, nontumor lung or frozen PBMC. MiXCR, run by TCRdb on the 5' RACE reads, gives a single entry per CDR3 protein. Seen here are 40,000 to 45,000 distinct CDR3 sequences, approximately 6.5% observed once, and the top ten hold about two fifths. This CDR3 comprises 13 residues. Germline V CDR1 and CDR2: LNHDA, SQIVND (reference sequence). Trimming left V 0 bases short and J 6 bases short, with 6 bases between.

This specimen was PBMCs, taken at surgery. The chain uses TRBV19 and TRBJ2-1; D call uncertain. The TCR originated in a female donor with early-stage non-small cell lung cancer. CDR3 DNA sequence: TGTGCCAGTAGTATAGAGCGCGCCAATGAGCAGTTCTTC. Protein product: CASSIERANEQFF. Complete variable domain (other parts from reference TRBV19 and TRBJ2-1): DGGITQSPKYLFRKEGQNVTLSCEQNLNHDAMYWYRQDPGQGLRLIYYSQIVNDFQKGDIAEGYSVSREKKESFPLTVTSAQKNPTAFYLCASSIERANEQFFGPGTRLTVL.